One sample yielded the 26 T cell receptor beta chains listed below, sequenced in a study of T cell changes during pregnancy in multiple sclerosis. Sequenced by immunoSEQ multiplex PCR; TCRdb stores in-frame clones only, minus some. Among tens of thousands of clones, 90% to 95% were seen once, and the ten largest hold 0.7%. The input for sequencing was peripheral blood, taken in the third trimester of pregnancy. All receptors come from a female donor in good health, enrolled as a control in a pregnancy study.

This chain links TRBV6-1 with TRBJ2-1, with D maybe TRBD2 (6 bases). The CDR3 is made up of 14 amino acids. Between the trimmed V and J ends, which lost 1 base and 7 bases, there was a span of 11 bases. Per germline, CDR1 MNHNS and CDR2 SASEGT. The CDR3 DNA is TGTGCCAGCAGTGAAGTCGGGAGAGGGAATGAGCAGTTCTTC. It codes for CASSEVGRGNEQFF.

The count of this clone is one. The gene calls are TRBV6-4 and TRBJ1-1; D is undetermined. The CDR3 spans 18 residues. Germline CDR1 and CDR2: MRHNA and SNTAGT. The germline V and J ends were trimmed by 0 bases and 0 bases, with 17 bases remaining between them. This CDR3 is CASSDSLSGGQMNTEAFF. As DNA, the CDR3 is TGTGCCAGCAGTGACTCGTTATCAGGTGGTCAGATGAACACTGAAGCTTTCTTT.

This rearrangement joins TRBV5-6 to TRBJ2-3; possibly TRBD2 for D (5 bases). This CDR3 is built from 14 residues. CDR1 is SGHDT and CDR2 is YYEEEE in the germline V gene. V was pared by 5 bases and J by 4 bases, with 14 bases between. The CDR3 here is CASSGGDFADTQYF. The CDR3 nucleotides read TGTGCCAGCAGTGGAGGAGACTTCGCAGATACGCAGTATTTT.

This chain joins TRBV18 and TRBJ1-1, with D possibly being TRBD1 (5 bases). V lost 1 base and J lost 1, with 10 bases in between. Germline CDR1 KGHSH, CDR2 LQKENI. This CDR3 contains 15 residues. The CDR3 DNA is TGTGCCAGCTCACCACGGGGCGACCCGAACACTGAAGCTTTCTTT. Residues: CASSPRGDPNTEAFF.

This clone was observed a handful of times. The chain uses TRBV19 and TRBJ1-1; 8 bases are a match to TRBD1. Trimming removed 3 bases from V and 0 bases from J; junction bases left unmatched: 6. The CDR3 spans 16 residues. CDR1 is LNHDA, CDR2 SQIVND, per germline (reference sequence). The CDR3 DNA sequence: TGTGCCAGTAGTATCGGGACAGGAAAATTGAACACTGAAGCTTTCTTT. Protein product: CASSIGTGKLNTEAFF. Using reference TRBV19 and TRBJ1-1 for the parts outside the CDR3, the full variable domain is DGGITQSPKYLFRKEGQNVTLSCEQNLNHDAMYWYRQDPGQGLRLIYYSQIVNDFQKGDIAEGYSVSREKKESFPLTVTSAQKNPTAFYLCASSIGTGKLNTEAFFGQGTRLTVV.

Only a few counts were recorded for this clone. The V gene is TRBV18, the J gene TRBJ1-2; 11 bases map to TRBD1. This CDR3 region has 16 residues. V trimming: 6 bases; J trimming: 2 bases; junction bases outside the gene matches: 8. Per the germline V gene, CDR1 is KGHSH and CDR2 is LQKENI. CDR3 DNA sequence: TGTGCCAGCTCGCAGTCCGGGACAGGGGGAAACTATGGCTACACCTTC. It encodes CASSQSGTGGNYGYTF.

The chain recombines TRBV2 with TRBJ1-4; TRBD1 matches 11 bases. J was trimmed by 6 bases and V by 6 bases; bases with no gene match: 6. The CDR3 totals 15 residues. The V gene's germline CDR1 is SNHLY and CDR2 FYNNEI. In DNA form, the CDR3 reads TGTGCCAGCAGGGGGGACAGGGGGTTTGATGAAAAACTGTTTTTT. Translation: CASRGDRGFDEKLFF.

This chain links TRBV19 with TRBJ1-1, with a tentative D call TRBD1 (6 bases). V gave up 6 bases and J gave up 1 base, with 15 bases separating them. Germline V lookup: CDR1 LNHDA, CDR2 SQIVND (reference sequence). This CDR3 has 15 amino acids. The CDR3 nucleotides read TGTGCCAGTAGCCAGCGAGGGGGGGGGAACACTGAAGCTTTCTTT. The encoded protein is CASSQRGGGNTEAFF.

The chain is built from TRBV9 and TRBJ2-1; D gene ambiguous. Per the germline V gene, CDR1 is SGDLS and CDR2 is YYNGEE. The CDR3 loop spans 14 amino acids. V lost 0 bases and J 8 bases, leaving 12 bases between the germline ends. CDR3 coding DNA: TGTGCCAGCAGCGTAGAACCCCACCCAGATGAGCAGTTCTTC. This encodes CASSVEPHPDEQFF.

J is TRBJ1-3 and V is TRBV5-1, with D uncertain. Germline assignment: CDR1 SGHRS and CDR2 YFSETQ. V was clipped by 5 bases and J by 0 bases, with 12 bases between them. This CDR3 spans 15 amino acids. CDR3: CASSEYNYSGNTIYF. The CDR3 DNA follows: TGCGCCAGCAGTGAATATAACTACTCTGGAAACACCATATATTTT.

The chain carries TRBV5-1 and TRBJ2-7; 7 bases agree with TRBD1. Germline V gene lookup returns CDR1 SGHRS and CDR2 YFSETQ. V gave up 4 bases and J gave up 4 bases; unmatched junction bases: 5. The CDR3 has 13 residues. Here the CDR3 DNA reads TGCGCCAGCAGCCGGACAGGCAGGTACGAGCAGTACTTC. Translated, it gives CASSRTGRYEQYF.

The chain carries TRBV11-3 and TRBJ1-2; D possibly corresponds to TRBD1 (6 bases). Germline V CDR1 and CDR2: SGHNT, YENEEA. V was cut by 5 bases and J by 5 bases, with 18 bases left in between. The CDR3 covers 15 residues. CDR3 amino acids: CASSAWTVGCYGYTF. DNA of the CDR3: TGTGCCAGCAGCGCCTGGACAGTGGGTTGTTATGGCTACACCTTC.

The chain carries TRBV5-1 and TRBJ2-5; D is unresolved. The CDR3 consists of 14 residues. CDR1 SGHRS and CDR2 YFSETQ come from the germline V gene. V gave up 0 bases and J gave up 5 bases, with 11 bases separating them. Written as DNA, the CDR3 is TGCGCCAGCAGCTTGGGGCAGACCGGGGAGACCCAGTACTTC. Protein: CASSLGQTGETQYF.

The genes are TRBV2 and TRBJ1-2; maybe TRBD1 (5 bases). V was cut by 6 bases and J by 8 bases, with 13 bases left in between. The CDR3 sequence is 12 residues long. Germline values: CDR1 SNHLY, CDR2 FYNNEI. The CDR3 sequence: CASRARGDGYTF. The CDR3 region has the DNA TGTGCCAGCAGGGCCCGGGGGGACGGCTACACCTTC.

This chain connects TRBV6-4 to TRBJ2-3; possible D gene TRBD1, 6 bases. Germline V lookup: CDR1 MRHNA, CDR2 SNTAGT. V was cut by 5 bases and J by 2 bases, with 8 bases left in between. The CDR3 runs to 13 residues. CDR3 coding DNA: TGTGCCAGCAGTAACAGGGACACAGATACGCAGTATTTT. It is translated as CASSNRDTDTQYF.

V usage is TRBV4-2 and J usage is TRBJ2-1; 12 nucleotides match TRBD2. Unmatched junction bases numbered 8, after V lost 0 bases and J lost 2 bases. The length of the CDR3 is 19 residues. CDR1 and CDR2 (germline): LGHNA, YNFKEQ. CDR3 region: CASSQERASGGATYNEQFF. DNA of the CDR3: TGTGCCAGCAGCCAAGAACGGGCTAGCGGGGGGGCAACCTACAATGAGCAGTTCTTC.

V usage is TRBV6-6 and J usage is TRBJ2-1; TRBD1 is a possible D gene (5 bases). The CDR3 has 12 amino acids. The germline gives CDR1 MNHNY, CDR2 SVGAGI (reference sequence). V gave up 6 bases and J gave up 10 bases, with 13 bases separating them. CDR3 loop: CASRSGQLEQFF. For the CDR3, the DNA is TGTGCCAGCAGGTCAGGACAATTGGAGCAGTTCTTC.

The chain is built from TRBV19 and TRBJ1-1; 11 bases line up with TRBD1. This CDR3 spans 16 amino acids. Germline assignment: CDR1 LNHDA and CDR2 SQIVND (reference sequence). Losses at the gene ends were 4 bases for V and 4 bases for J; bases not matched to a gene: 8. CDR3 coding DNA: TGTGCCAGTAGTAAATCGGACAGGGGGCGCATCACTGAAGCTTTCTTT. It codes for CASSKSDRGRITEAFF.

V and J are TRBV10-2 and TRBJ2-7; 7 positions match TRBD2. The CDR3 loop spans 12 amino acids. Germline V gene data show CDR1 as WSHSY and CDR2 as SAAADI. The junction had 3 bases not matched to a gene; V was cut back by 4 bases and J by 6 bases. The CDR3 sequence is CASSGTRAEQYF. CDR3 coding DNA: TGCGCCAGCAGTGGGACTAGAGCCGAGCAGTACTTC.

The genes are TRBV7-9 and TRBJ1-5; D uncertain. Trimming left V 5 bases short and J 0 bases short, with 8 bases between. This CDR3 region has 14 residues. Germline CDR1 reads SEHNR; CDR2 reads FQNEAQ (reference sequence). Written as DNA, the CDR3 is TGTGCCAGCAGCCTAACAGATAGCAATCAGCCCCAGCATTTT. This encodes CASSLTDSNQPQHF.

The V gene is TRBV19, the J gene TRBJ2-3; 14 nucleotides agree with TRBD2. The junction had 14 bases not matched to a gene; V was cut back by 5 bases and J by 10 bases. The CDR3 consists of 17 residues. Per the germline V gene, CDR1 is LNHDA and CDR2 is SQIVND (reference sequence). In DNA form, the CDR3 reads TGTGCCAGTAGTCCGAGAACCGGGACTAGCGGGGGAAGTTCGCAGTATTTT. It encodes CASSPRTGTSGGSSQYF.

This clone was seen once. The rearrangement links TRBV30 to TRBJ2-7; 9 nucleotides match TRBD2. From germline, CDR1 is GTSNPN and CDR2 SVGIG (reference sequence). V trimming: 5 bases; J trimming: 3 bases; junction bases outside the gene matches: 8. CDR3 length: 14 residues. CDR3 DNA sequence: TGTGCCTGGGACCAAGTAGCGGGAGACTACGAGCAGTACTTC. Its translation is CAWDQVAGDYEQYF.

V usage is TRBV5-1 and J usage is TRBJ1-2; D unclear. CDR1 is SGHRS and CDR2 is YFSETQ in the germline V gene. The CDR3 contains 15 residues. The V gene lost 2 bases and the J gene lost 8 bases, with 19 bases spanning the gap. DNA for the CDR3: TGCGCCAGCAGCTTAAATCCCACAGTACTCTACGGCTACACCTTC. As protein: CASSLNPTVLYGYTF.

The CDR3 loop reads CASSQNLNTEAFF. The CDR3 DNA reads as TGTGCCAGCAGCCAGAACCTGAACACTGAAGCTTTCTTT. V usage is TRBV11-3 and J usage is TRBJ1-1, with unresolved D. Trimming pared 5 bases from V and 0 bases from J, leaving 7 bases between. Germline-derived CDR1 and CDR2 are SGHNT and YENEEA. The CDR3 is made up of 13 amino acids.

V gene TRBV29-1 combines with J gene TRBJ2-1; perhaps TRBD2 as D (6 bases). Germline V CDR1 and CDR2: SQVTM, ANQGSEA. The CDR3 is made up of 14 amino acids. V lost 7 bases and J 7 bases, leaving 20 bases between the germline ends. The CDR3 nucleotides are TGCAGCGGACTACCGGGACTTAGGAGAAATGAGCAGTTCTTC. Its protein is CSGLPGLRRNEQFF.

The V gene is TRBV18, the J gene TRBJ1-5; D not certain. The CDR3 is made up of 15 amino acids. With 2 bases removed from V and 1 base from J, the gap between germline ends came to 9 bases. Germline CDR1 and CDR2: KGHSH and LQKENI. The CDR3 DNA follows: TGTGCCAGCTCACCAAACGGAGAGAGCAATCAGCCCCAGCATTTT. Translation gives CASSPNGESNQPQHF.